This T cell receptor (beta chain) emerged from a study of patients and donors after allogeneic stem cell transplantation. CDR1 SGHTA and CDR2 FQGNSA come from the germline V gene. V trimming: 6 bases; J trimming: 6 bases; junction bases outside the gene matches: 9. The CDR3 is 14 amino acids. This clonotype was seen repeatedly, ten times or more. TCRdb re-called the RT-PCR reads with MiXCR, one entry per CDR3 protein. Here the sample spans under 200,000 distinct CDR3 sequences, approximately 25% being singletons. The sequence derives from a human donor who was either an allogeneic HSCT recipient or a stem cell or donor lymphocyte infusion donor (not recorded which). It is not recorded whose cells these are; they may come from a transplant donor. Sequenced material: blood, either unsorted or a sorted T cell fraction (not recorded which). The V call is TRBV7-2, the J call TRBJ1-1; TRBD1 matches at 8 bases. CDR3 sequence (DNA): TGTGCCAGCAGTCGACAGGGGACGGTTGCTGAAGCTTTCTTT. The encoded protein is CASSRQGTVAEAFF.